Below are 2 T cell receptor beta chains sequenced from a single sample in a study of T-cell reconstitution after alpha-beta-depleted transplantation in children. Preparation of the TCRbeta library involved a method that used unique molecular identifiers. Via MiXCR, TCRdb re-called the PCR reads, giving one row per CDR3 protein. The sample records about half a million distinct CDR3 sequences, around 12% being singletons. Material: PBMCs from the stem cell graft donor, obtained from the stem cell graft. All receptors derive from a human donor who donated a stem cell graft to a child with combined immunodeficiency.

J is TRBJ1-1 and V is TRBV18; D is unclear. Germline CDR1 KGHSH, CDR2 LQKENI. The CDR3 loop spans 14 amino acids. V lost 8 bases and J 1 base, leaving 14 bases between the germline ends. The CDR3 region is CASAVGPGNTEAFF. In DNA, the CDR3 is TGTGCCAGCGCCGTAGGTCCAGGGAACACTGAAGCTTTCTTT.

The chain employs TRBV12-3 or TRBV12-4 and TRBJ1-1, with 11 bases aligning to TRBD1. This CDR3 is 15 amino acids long. The junction had 7 bases not matched to a gene; V was cut back by 6 bases and J by 4 bases. CDR3 in amino acids: CASSVTGTGGTEAFF. The CDR3 DNA reads TGTGCCAGCAGCGTAACCGGGACAGGGGGCACTGAAGCTTTCTTT.